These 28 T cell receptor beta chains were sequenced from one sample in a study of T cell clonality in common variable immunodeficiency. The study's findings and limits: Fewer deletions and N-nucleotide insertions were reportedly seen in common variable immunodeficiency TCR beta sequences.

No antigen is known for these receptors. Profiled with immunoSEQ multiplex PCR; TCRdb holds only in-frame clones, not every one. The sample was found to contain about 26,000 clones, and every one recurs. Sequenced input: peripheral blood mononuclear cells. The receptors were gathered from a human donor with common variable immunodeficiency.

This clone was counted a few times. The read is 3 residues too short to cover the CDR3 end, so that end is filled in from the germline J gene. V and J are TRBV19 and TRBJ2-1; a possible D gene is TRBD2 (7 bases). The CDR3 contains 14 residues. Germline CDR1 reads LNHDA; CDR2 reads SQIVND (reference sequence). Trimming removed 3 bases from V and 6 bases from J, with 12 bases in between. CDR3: CASSITGGRNEQFF. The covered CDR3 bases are TGTGCCAGTAGTATCACGGGGGGCCGCAATGAG.

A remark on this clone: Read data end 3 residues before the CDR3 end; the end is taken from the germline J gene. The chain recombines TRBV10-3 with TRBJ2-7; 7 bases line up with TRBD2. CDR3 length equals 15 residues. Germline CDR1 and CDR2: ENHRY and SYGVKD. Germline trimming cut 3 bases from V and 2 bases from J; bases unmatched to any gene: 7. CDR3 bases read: TGTGCCATCAGTGATGGGACTACTCAGACCTACGAG. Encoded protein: CAISDGTTQTYE. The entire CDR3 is CAISDGTTQTYEQYF.

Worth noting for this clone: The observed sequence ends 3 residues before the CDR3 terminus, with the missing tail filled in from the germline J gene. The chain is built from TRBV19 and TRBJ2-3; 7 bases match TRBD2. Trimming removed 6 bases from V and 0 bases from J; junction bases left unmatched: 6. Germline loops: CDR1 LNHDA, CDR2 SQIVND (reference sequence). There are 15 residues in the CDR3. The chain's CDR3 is CASRLASGSTDTQYF. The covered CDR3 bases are TGTGCCAGTAGGCTGGCTAGCGGAAGCACAGATACG.

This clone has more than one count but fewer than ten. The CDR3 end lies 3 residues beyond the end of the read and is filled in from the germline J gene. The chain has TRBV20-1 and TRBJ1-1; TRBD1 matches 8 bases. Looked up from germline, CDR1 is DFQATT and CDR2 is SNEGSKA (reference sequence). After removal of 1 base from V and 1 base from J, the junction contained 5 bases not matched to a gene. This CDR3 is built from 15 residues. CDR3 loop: CSARVATGGNTEAFF. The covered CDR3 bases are TGCAGTGCTAGAGTTGCTACAGGGGGGAACACTGAA.

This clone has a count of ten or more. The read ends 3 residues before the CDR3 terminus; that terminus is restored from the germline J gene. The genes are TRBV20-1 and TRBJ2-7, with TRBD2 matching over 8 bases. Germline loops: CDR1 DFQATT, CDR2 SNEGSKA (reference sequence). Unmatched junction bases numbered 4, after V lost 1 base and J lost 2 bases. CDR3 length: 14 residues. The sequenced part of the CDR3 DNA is TGCAGTGCTAGAGGCACTAGCGGAACCTACGAG. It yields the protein CSARGTSGTYE. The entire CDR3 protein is CSARGTSGTYEQYF.

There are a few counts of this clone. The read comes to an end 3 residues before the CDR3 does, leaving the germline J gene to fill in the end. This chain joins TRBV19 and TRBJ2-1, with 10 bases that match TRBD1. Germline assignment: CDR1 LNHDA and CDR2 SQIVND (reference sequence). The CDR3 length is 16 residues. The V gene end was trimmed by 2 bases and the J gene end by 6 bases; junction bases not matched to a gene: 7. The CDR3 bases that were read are TGTGCCAGTAGTATATACGGGACAGGGGACGGCAATGAG. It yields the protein CASSIYGTGDGNE. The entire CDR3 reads CASSIYGTGDGNEQFF.

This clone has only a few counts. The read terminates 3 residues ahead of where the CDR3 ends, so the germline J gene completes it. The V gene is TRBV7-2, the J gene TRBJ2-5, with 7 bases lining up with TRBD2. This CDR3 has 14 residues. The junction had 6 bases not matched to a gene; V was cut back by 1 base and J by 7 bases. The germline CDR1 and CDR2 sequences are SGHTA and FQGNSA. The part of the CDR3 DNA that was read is TGTGCCAGCAGCTTAGGGTTGGGGGGGGTGACC. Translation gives CASSLGLGGVT. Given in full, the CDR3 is CASSLGLGGVTQYF.

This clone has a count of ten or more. The CDR3 sequence: CASSFPSGRSDTQYF. The CDR3 bases that were read are TGTGCCAGCAGTTTCCCTAGCGGACGTTCGGATACG. The rearrangement joins TRBV2 to TRBJ2-3; 7 bases align to TRBD2. The CDR3 end falls 3 residues outside the read, so it is completed with the germline J gene. V shed 5 bases and J 6 bases; nucleotides not matched to a gene: 11. The germline V gene has CDR1 SNHLY and CDR2 FYNNEI. The CDR3 spans 15 residues.

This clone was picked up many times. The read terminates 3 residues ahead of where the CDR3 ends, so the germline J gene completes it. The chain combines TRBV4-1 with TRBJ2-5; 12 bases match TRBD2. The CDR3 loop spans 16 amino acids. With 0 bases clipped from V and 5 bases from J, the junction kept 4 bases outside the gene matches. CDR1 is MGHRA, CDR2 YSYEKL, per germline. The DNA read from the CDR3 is TGCGCCAGCAGCCAAGAGACTAGCGGGAGAGGGGAGACC. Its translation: CASSQETSGRGET. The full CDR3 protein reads CASSQETSGRGETQYF.

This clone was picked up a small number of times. CDR3 protein: CAWGIKGTGQETQYF. CDR3 DNA (partial): TGTGCCTGGGGGATAAAAGGGACAGGGCAAGAGACC. The rearrangement uses TRBV30 and TRBJ2-5; 9 bases map to TRBD1. The read ends 3 residues shy of where the CDR3 ends; the end is completed using the germline J gene. The CDR3 is 15 amino acids. Germline lookup yields CDR1 GTSNPN and CDR2 SVGIG (reference sequence). Trimming removed 5 bases from V and 2 bases from J; junction bases left unmatched: 9.

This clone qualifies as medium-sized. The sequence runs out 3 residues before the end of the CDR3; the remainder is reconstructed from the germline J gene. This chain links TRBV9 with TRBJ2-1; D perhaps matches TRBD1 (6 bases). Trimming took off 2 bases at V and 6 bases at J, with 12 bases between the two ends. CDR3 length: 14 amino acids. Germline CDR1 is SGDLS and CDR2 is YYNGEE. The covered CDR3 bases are TGTGCCAGCAGCGTTGGAGACAGGCTCAATGAG. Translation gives CASSVGDRLNE. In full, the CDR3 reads CASSVGDRLNEQFF. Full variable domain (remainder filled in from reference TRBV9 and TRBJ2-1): DSGVTQTPKHLITATGQRVTLRCSPRSGDLSVYWYQQSLDQGLQFLIQYYNGEERAKGNILERFSAQQFPDLHSELNLSSLELGDSALYFCASSVGDRLNEQFFGPGTRLTVL.

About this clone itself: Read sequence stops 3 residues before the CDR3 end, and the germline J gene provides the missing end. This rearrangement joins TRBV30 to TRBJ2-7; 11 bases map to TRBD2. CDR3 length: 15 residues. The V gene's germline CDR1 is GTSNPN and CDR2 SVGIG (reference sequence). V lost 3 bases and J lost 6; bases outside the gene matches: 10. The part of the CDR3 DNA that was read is TGTGCCTGGAGGGCTCGGACTAGCGGGTGGGGCGAG. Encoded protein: CAWRARTSGWGE. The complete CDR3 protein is CAWRARTSGWGEQYF.

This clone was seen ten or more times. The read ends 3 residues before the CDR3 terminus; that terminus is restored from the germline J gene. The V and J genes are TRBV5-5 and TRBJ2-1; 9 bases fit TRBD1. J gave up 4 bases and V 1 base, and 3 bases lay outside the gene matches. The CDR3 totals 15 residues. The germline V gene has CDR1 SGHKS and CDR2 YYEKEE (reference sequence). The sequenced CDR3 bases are TGTGCCAGCAGCTTGAACAGGGGGCAGTACAATGAG. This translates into CASSLNRGQYNE. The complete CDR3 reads CASSLNRGQYNEQFF.

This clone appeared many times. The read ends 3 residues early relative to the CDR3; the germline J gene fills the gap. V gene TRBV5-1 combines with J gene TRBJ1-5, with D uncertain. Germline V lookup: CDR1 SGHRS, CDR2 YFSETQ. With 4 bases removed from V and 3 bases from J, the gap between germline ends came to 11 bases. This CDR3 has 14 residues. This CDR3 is CASSIDGVNQPQHF. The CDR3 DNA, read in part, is TGCGCCAGCAGCATTGACGGGGTCAATCAGCCC. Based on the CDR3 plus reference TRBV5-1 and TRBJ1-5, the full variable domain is KAGVTQTPRYLIKTRGQQVTLSCSPISGHRSVSWYQQTPGQGLQFLFEYFSETQRNKGNFPGRFSGRQFSNSRSEMNVSTLELGDSALYLCASSIDGVNQPQHFGDGTRLSIL.

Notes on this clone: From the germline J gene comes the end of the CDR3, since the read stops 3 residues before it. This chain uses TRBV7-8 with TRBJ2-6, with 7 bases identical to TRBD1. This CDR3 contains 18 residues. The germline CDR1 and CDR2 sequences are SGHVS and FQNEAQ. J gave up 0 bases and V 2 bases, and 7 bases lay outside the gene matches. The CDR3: CASSLRDSHLSGANVLTF. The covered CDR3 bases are TGTGCCAGCAGCTTACGGGACAGCCACCTCTCTGGGGCCAACGTC.

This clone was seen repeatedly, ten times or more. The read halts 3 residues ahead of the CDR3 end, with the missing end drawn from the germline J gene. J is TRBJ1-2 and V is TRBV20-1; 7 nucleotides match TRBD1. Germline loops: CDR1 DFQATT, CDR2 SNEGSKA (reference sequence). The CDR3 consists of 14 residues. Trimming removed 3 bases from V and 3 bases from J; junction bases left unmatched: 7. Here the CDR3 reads CSASPRQGYYGYTF. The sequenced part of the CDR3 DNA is TGCAGTGCTAGCCCCAGACAGGGCTACTATGGC.

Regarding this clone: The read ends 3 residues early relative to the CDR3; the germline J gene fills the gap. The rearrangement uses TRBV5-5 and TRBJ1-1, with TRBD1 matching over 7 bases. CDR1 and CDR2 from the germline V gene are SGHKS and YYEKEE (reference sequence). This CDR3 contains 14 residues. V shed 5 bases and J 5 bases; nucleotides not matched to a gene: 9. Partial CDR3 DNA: TGTGCCAGCAGGGATACAGGGGTAGGTACTGAA. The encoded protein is CASRDTGVGTE. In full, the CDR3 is CASRDTGVGTEAFF.

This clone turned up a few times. CDR3 sequence reads: CASSGRQGANTGELFF. The CDR3 bases that were read are TGTGCCAGTAGTGGAAGACAGGGGGCGAACACCGGGGAG. The V gene is TRBV19, the J gene TRBJ2-2; 9 bases are a match to TRBD1. Coverage ceases 3 residues before the CDR3 finishes, and the germline J gene fills in the end. Germline-derived CDR1 and CDR2 are LNHDA and SQIVND (reference sequence). The V and J ends lost 5 bases and 0 bases, in that order; junction bases with no gene match: 4. The CDR3 totals 16 residues.

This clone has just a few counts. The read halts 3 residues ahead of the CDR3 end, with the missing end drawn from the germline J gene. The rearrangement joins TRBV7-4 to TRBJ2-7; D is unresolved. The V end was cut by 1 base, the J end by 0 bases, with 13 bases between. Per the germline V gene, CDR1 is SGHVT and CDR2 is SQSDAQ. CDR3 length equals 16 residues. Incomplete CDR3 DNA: TGTGCCAGCAGCTTAGTCTCGAACAGACGCTCCTACGAG. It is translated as CASSLVSNRRSYE. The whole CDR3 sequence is CASSLVSNRRSYEQYF.

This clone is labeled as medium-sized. CDR3 DNA (partial): TGTGCCAGCAGCGGTCGTTCCCTAGCGGATAGCACAGATACG. Protein sequence: CASSGRSLADSTDT. The complete CDR3 protein is CASSGRSLADSTDTQYF. The V call is TRBV9, the J call TRBJ2-3, with 7 bases that match TRBD2. The read ends 3 residues before the CDR3 terminus; that terminus is restored from the germline J gene. This CDR3 is built from 17 residues. Germline lookup yields CDR1 SGDLS and CDR2 YYNGEE. The trim removed 3 bases at V and 0 bases at J, leaving 10 bases unmatched.

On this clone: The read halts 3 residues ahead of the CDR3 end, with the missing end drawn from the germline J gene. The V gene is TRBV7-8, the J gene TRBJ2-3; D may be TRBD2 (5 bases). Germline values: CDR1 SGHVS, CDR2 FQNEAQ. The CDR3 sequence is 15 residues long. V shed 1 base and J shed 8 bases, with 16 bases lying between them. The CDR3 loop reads CASSLVLAGVGTQYF. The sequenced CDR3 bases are TGTGCCAGCAGCTTAGTGCTAGCCGGAGTAGGTACG.

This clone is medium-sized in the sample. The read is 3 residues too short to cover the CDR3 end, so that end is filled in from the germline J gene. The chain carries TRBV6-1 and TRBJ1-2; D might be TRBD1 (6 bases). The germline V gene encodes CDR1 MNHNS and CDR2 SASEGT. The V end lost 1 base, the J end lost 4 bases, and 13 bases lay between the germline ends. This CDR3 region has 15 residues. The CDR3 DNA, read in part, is TGTGCCAGCAGTGAAGGGGGACAAGAGATCTATGGC. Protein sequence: CASSEGGQEIYG. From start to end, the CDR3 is CASSEGGQEIYGYTF.

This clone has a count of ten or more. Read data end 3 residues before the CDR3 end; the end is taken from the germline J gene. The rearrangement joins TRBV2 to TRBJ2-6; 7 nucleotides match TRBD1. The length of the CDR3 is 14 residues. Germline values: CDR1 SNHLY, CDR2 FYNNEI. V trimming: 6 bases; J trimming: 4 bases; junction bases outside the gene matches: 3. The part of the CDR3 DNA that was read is TGTGCCAGCAGAACAGGGGTCGGGGCCAACGTC. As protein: CASRTGVGANV. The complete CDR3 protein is CASRTGVGANVLTF. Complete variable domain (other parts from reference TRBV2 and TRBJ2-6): EPEVTQTPSHQVTQMGQEVILRCVPISNHLYFYWYRQILGQKVEFLVSFYNNEISEKSEIFDDQFSVERPDGSNFTLKIRSTKLEDSAMYFCASRTGVGANVLTFGAGSRLTVL.

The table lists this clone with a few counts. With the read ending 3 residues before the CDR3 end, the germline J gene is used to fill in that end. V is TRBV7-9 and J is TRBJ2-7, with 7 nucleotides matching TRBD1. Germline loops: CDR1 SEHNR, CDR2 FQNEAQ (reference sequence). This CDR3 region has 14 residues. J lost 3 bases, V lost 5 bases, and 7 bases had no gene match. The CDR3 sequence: CASSRDRAVYEQYF. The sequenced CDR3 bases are TGTGCCAGCAGCAGGGACAGAGCAGTCTACGAG.

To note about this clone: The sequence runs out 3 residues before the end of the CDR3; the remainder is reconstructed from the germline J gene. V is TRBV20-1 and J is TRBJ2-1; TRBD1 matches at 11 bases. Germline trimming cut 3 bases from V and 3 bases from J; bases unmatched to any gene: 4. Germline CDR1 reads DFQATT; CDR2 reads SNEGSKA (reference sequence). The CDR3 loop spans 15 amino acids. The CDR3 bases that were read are TGCAGTGCTAGCGGACAGGGGGCCCTCTACAATGAG. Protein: CSASGQGALYNE. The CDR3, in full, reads CSASGQGALYNEQFF.

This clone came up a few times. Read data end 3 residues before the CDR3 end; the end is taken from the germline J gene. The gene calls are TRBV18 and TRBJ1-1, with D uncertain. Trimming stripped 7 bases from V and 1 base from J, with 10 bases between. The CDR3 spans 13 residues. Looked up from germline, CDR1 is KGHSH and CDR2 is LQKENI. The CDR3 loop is CASCASGNTEAFF. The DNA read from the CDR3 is TGTGCCAGCTGTGCTTCGGGGAACACTGAA.

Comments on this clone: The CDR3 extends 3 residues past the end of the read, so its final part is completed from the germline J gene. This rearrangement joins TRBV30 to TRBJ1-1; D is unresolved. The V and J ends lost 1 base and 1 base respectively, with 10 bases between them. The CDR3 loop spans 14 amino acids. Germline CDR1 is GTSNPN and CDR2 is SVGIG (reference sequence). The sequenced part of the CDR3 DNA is TGTGCCTGGAGTGAAGGGCATTGGAACACTGAA. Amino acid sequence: CAWSEGHWNTE. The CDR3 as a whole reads CAWSEGHWNTEAFF.

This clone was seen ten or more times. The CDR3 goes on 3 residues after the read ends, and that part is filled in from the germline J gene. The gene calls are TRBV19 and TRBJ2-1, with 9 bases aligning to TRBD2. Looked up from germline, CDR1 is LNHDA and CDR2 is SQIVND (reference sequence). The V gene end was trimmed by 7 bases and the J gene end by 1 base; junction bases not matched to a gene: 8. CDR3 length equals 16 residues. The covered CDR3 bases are TGTGCCAGTATGGGGATTACTAGCGGGTCCTACAATGAG. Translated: CASMGITSGSYNE. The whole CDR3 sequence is CASMGITSGSYNEQFF.